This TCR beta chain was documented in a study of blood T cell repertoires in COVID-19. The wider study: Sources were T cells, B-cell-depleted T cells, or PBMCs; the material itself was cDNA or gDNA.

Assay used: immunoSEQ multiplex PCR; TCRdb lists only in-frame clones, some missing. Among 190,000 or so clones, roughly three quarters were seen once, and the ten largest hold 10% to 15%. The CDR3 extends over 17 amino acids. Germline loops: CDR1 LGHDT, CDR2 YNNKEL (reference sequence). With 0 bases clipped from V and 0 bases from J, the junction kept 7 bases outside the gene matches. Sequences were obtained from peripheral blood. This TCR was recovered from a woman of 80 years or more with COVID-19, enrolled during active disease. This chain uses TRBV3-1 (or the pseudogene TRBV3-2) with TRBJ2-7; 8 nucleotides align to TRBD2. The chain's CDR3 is CASSQDIRTSFSYEQYF. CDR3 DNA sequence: TGTGCCAGCAGCCAAGATATACGGACTAGCTTCTCCTACGAGCAGTACTTC.